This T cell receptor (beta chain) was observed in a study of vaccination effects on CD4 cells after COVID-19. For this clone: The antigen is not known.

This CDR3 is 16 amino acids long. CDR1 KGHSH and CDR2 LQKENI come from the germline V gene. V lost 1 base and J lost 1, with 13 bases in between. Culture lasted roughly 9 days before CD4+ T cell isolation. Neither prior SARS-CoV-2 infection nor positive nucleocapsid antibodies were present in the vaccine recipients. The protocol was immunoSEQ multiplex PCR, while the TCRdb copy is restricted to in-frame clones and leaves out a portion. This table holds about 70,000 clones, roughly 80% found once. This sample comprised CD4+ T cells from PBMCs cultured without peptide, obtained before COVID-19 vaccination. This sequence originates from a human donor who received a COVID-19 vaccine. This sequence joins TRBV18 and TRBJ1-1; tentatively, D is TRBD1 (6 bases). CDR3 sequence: CASSPLTGGRNTEAFF. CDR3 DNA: TGTGCCAGCTCACCACTTACTGGGGGCAGGAACACTGAAGCTTTCTTT.